This TCR beta chain was identified in a study of shared clonotypes between healthy human individuals. Measured with immunoSEQ multiplex PCR; TCRdb has only the in-frame clones, and not every one. The sample contains approximately 2,200,000 clones, 85% to 95% of which appear only once. Cells designated naive CD8 were CD45RO-negative and were positively selected for CCR7, with terminally differentiated effector memory CD45RA+ cells excluded. The CDR3 runs to 16 residues. With 6 bases removed from V and 2 bases from J, the gap between germline ends came to 14 bases. Germline V lookup: CDR1 PRHDT, CDR2 FYEKMQ (reference sequence).

The V gene is TRBV13, the J gene TRBJ2-6; D not resolved. The sequencing sample was made of naive CD8+ T cells from PBMCs. This receptor was obtained from a man younger than 35 in good health. Some clones in this sample may be carry-over from other donors' samples. The CDR3, as DNA: TGTGCCAGCAGACATAACTTTGGGGCTGGGGCCAACGTCCTGACTTTC. Translated, it gives CASRHNFGAGANVLTF.